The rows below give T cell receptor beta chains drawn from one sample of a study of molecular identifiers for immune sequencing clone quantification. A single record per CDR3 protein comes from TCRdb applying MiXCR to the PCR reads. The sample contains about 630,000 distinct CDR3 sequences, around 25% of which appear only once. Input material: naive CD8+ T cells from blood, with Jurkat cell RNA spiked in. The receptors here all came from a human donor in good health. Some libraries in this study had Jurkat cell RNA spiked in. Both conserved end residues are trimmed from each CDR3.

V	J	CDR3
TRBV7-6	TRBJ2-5	ASSLAASGGAGETQY
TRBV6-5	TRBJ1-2	ASSGSPSYGYT
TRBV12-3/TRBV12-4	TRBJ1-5	ASSLQGWNQPQH
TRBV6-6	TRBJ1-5	ASSYSAGGGDQPQH
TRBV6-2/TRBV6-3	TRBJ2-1	ASSYSYGGTYNEQS
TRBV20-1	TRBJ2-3	SARGGLVPADTQY
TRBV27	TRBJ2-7	ASGDRSSYEQY
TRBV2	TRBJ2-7	ASSPGTVLPAEQY
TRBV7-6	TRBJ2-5	ASSSPVGLAGGETQY
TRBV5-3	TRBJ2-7	ASSLELRYGQY
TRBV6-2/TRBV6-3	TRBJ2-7	ASSYSADYEQY
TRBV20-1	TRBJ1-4	SARSQATNEKLF
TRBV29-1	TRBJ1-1	SVALRRTGGASPTEAF
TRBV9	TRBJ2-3	ASSVGSLAGTQY
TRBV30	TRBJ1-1	AWSKGQGYTEAF
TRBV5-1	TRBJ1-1	ASSFFAQGDTEAF
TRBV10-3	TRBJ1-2	AISESLGANYGYT
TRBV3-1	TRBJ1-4	ASSPDAGGKLF
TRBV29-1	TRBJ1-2	SVEAEGGDFGYT
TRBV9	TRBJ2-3	ASSTGAALSTDTQY
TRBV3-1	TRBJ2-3	ASSPLVSGGSTDTQY
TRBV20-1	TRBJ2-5	SASFTGFEGETQY
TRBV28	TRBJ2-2	ASSRTRTGESGELF
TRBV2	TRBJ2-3	ASSDPLAGGTDTQY
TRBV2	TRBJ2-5	ASSEGAWGEGGIQETQY
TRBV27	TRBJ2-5	ASSLSALAGSDGGQY
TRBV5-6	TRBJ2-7	ASTWTGNEQY
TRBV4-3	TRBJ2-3	ASSQDRTSGYTDTQY
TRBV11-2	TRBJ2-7	ASSLGGQAAYEQY
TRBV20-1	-	SARGTHSNQPQY
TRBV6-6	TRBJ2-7	ASSYSDRIGYEQY
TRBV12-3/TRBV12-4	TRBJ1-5	ASSKPDEANQPQH
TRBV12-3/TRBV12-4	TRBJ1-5	ACSSSGYSNQPQH